Shown below are 3 T cell receptor beta chains from a single sample sequenced in a study of metastatic and nonmetastatic thyroid tumors. TCRdb re-analyzed the PCR reads through MiXCR. The repertoire consists of 13,000 to 15,000 clones, with 29% occurring once and the leading ten covering approximately 52%. Patients had received no treatment of any kind before thyroid surgery. Sample: tumor tissue. These receptors were obtained from a male donor with papillary thyroid cancer or a benign thyroid nodule (not recorded which). Some clones in this sample may be carry-over from other donors' samples.

This clone was counted between two and nine times. This chain joins TRBV6-1 and TRBJ2-1, with 7 bases that match TRBD2. The trim removed 6 bases at V and 5 bases at J, leaving 7 bases unmatched. The CDR3 extends over 14 amino acids. Germline values: CDR1 MNHNS, CDR2 SASEGT. The CDR3 reads CASSTTRGDNEQFF. The CDR3 DNA reads TGTGCCAGCAGCACGACTCGGGGGGACAATGAGCAGTTCTTC.

With regard to this clone: One end of the junction does not line up with germline, which may come from a read error. J is TRBJ1-1 and V is TRBV6-2 or TRBV6-3; TRBD1 matches at 8 bases. The germline V gene has CDR1 MNHEY and CDR2 SVGEGT. This CDR3 is 14 amino acids long. The chain's CDR3 is CASSRQGRSTEPYF. CDR3 nucleotides: TGTGCCAGCAGTAGACAGGGGAGAAGCACTGAACCTTACTTT.

This clone appeared once. A junction end diverges from the germline sequence, so it may reflect a read error. The chain combines TRBV11-3 with TRBJ2-5; D possibly corresponds to TRBD2 (5 bases). Germline CDR1 reads SGHNT; CDR2 reads YENEEA. There are 15 residues in the CDR3. The DNA of the CDR3 is TGTGCCAGCAGCTTAGGTAACCGGGATGTCGAGAACCAGTACTTT. This codes for CASSLGNRDVENQYF.